This T cell receptor beta chain was sequenced in a study of blood T cell repertoires in COVID-19. Across the whole study: Samples of COVID-19 (acute and convalescent) were obtained from the United States, Italy and Spain. T cells, B-cell-depleted T cells, or PBMCs supplied cDNA or gDNA.

Original processing notes: Estimation of nucleated cell counts relied on the amplification of reference gene primers. Only in-frame clones appear in the TCRdb table, and some are missing; sequencing was by immunoSEQ multiplex PCR. That table is the source of V, J and clone size, and D and trimming were worked out from the DNA. The sample holds around 500,000 clones, approximately 83% seen once. The germline V gene encodes CDR1 SGHDT and CDR2 YYEEEE. The CDR3 contains 15 residues. Unmatched junction bases numbered 9, after V lost 4 bases and J lost 5 bases. The sequenced sample consisted of peripheral blood. The chain is built from TRBV5-6 and TRBJ1-2; TRBD1 aligns across 9 bases. The TCR sequence derives from a human donor in a cohort sampled during active COVID-19. The CDR3 is CASSKPGQGVYGYTF. In nucleotides, the CDR3 is TGTGCCAGCAGCAAGCCGGGACAGGGTGTATATGGCTACACCTTC. The full variable domain, with the rest looked up from reference TRBV5-6 and TRBJ1-2, is DAGVTQSPTHLIKTRGQQVTLRCSPKSGHDTVSWYQQALGQGPQFIFQYYEEEERQRGNFPDRFSGHQFPNYSSELNVNALLLGDSALYLCASSKPGQGVYGYTFGSGTRLTVV.